The 26 T cell receptor beta chains given below trace back to one sample, sequenced in a study of T cell repertoires in cytomegalovirus infection (dated by TCRdb to the late 2010s). TCRdb lists the instrument as Illumina HiSeq 1500. TCRdb reanalyzed the raw reads on its own, using fastp at Q25 for trimming and MiXCR for clone calling, and kept in-frame beta chains. CDR3 protein duplicates are merged, each entry listing the most common genes and DNA. The sample table contains about 740,000 distinct CDR3 sequences; only one count was recorded for less than 40% of them. The leading ten clones occupy under 3.5% of the sample. Input material: PBMCs. The origin of the receptors is a human donor in good health (CMV status not recorded). Some clones in this sample may be carry-over from other donors' samples.

This clonotype was found a few times. The chain combines TRBV27 with TRBJ2-7; 7 bases fit TRBD2. The germline V gene has CDR1 MNHEY and CDR2 SMNVEV (reference sequence). CDR3 length: 14 amino acids. Losses at the gene ends were 1 base for V and 4 bases for J; bases not matched to a gene: 4. This chain's CDR3 is CASSLFGGSYEQYF. In DNA form, the CDR3 reads TGTGCCAGCAGTTTATTTGGCGGGAGTTACGAGCAGTACTTC.

The table lists this clonotype with many counts. The J gene is TRBJ2-4, the V gene TRBV7-6; D might be TRBD1 or TRBD2, each matching 5 bases. Trimming left V 6 bases short and J 4 bases short, with 13 bases between. CDR3 length: 14 residues. Looked up from germline, CDR1 is SGHVS and CDR2 is FNYEAQ. The CDR3, as DNA: TGTGCCAGCAGTTCCCCGGGGCGTAAAAACATTCAGTACTTC. It translates to CASSSPGRKNIQYF. Full variable domain (outside the CDR3, taken from reference TRBV7-6 and TRBJ2-4): GAGVSQSPRYKVTKRGQDVALRCDPISGHVSLYWYRQALGQGPEFLTYFNYEAQQDKSGLPNDRFSAERPEGSISTLTIQRTEQRDSAMYRCASSSPGRKNIQYFGAGTRLSVL.

This clonotype was counted a few times. The J gene is TRBJ1-2, the V gene TRBV7-9; 7 nucleotides line up with TRBD1. The CDR3 totals 15 residues. Germline V CDR1 and CDR2: SEHNR, FQNEAQ (reference sequence). V gave up 8 bases and J gave up 3 bases; unmatched junction bases: 12. For the CDR3, the DNA is TGTGCCAGCGTGAGGAGGGGGCAAGTAGACTATGGCTACACCTTC. Translating gives CASVRRGQVDYGYTF.

There are a few counts of this clonotype. The V call is TRBV12-3 or TRBV12-4, the J call TRBJ2-2; the match to TRBD2 covers 15 bases. After removal of 7 bases from V and 3 bases from J, the junction contained 9 bases not matched to a gene. The CDR3 loop spans 18 amino acids. The CDR3: CASTPGTSGRSHTGELFF. The CDR3 DNA sequence: TGTGCCAGCACTCCTGGGACTAGCGGGAGGTCCCACACCGGGGAGCTGTTTTTT.

The CDR3 region is CATSRDRGLLTDTQYF. In nucleotides, the CDR3 is TGTGCCACCAGCAGAGATCGGGGACTCTTGACAGATACGCAGTATTTT. The V call is TRBV15, the J call TRBJ2-3; TRBD2 is a possible D gene (6 bases). The germline CDR1 and CDR2 sequences are LNHNV and YYDKDF (reference sequence). CDR3 length: 16 amino acids. V was shortened by 0 bases and J by 3 bases, with 13 bases between the two germline ends.

This clonotype was found a few times. V and J are TRBV7-2 and TRBJ2-5, with no clear D. Germline V CDR1 and CDR2: SGHTA, FQGNSA. The CDR3 is made up of 12 amino acids. V shed 5 bases and J shed 4 bases, with 8 bases lying between them. CDR3 bases: TGTGCCAGCAGCCAGTCTCGAGAGACCCAGTACTTC. It yields the protein CASSQSRETQYF.

This sequence joins TRBV11-2 and TRBJ2-5, with 10 nucleotides matching TRBD2. The V and J ends lost 5 bases and 2 bases, in that order; junction bases with no gene match: 11. Germline V gives CDR1 SGHAT, CDR2 FQNNGV. The CDR3 totals 17 residues. The CDR3 DNA reads as TGTGCCAGCAGCAAAGCGGGGGGGCCCCCGCAACAAGAGACCCAGTACTTC. It codes for CASSKAGGPPQQETQYF.

This chain connects TRBV28 to TRBJ2-2; 14 bases fit TRBD2. Germline CDR1 and CDR2: MDHEN and SYDVKM. This CDR3 is 18 amino acids long. The ends lost 5 bases at V and 4 bases at J; junction bases unmatched: 9. The CDR3 coding sequence is TGTGCCAGCAGTGACCCGGGACTAGCGGGAGCGGGCACCGGGGAGCTGTTTTTT. Translated, it gives CASSDPGLAGAGTGELFF.

This clonotype occurred a few times. The genes are TRBV20-1 and TRBJ2-5; TRBD2 aligns across 9 bases. This CDR3 comprises 15 residues. Germline CDR1 is DFQATT and CDR2 is SNEGSKA (reference sequence). V lost 2 bases and J lost 3; bases outside the gene matches: 7. The CDR3 DNA sequence: TGCAGTGCTAGAAAGGCTAGCGGGGCTAAAGAGACCCAGTACTTC. This encodes CSARKASGAKETQYF.

This chain joins TRBV12-3 or TRBV12-4 and TRBJ2-2; D gene ambiguous. V gave up 7 bases and J gave up 8 bases, with 17 bases separating them. The CDR3 is 14 amino acids. Written as DNA, the CDR3 is TGTGCCAGCACCCCTGGGCAGGCGCGGGGGGAGCTGTTTTTT. Protein product: CASTPGQARGELFF.

The chain links TRBV28 to TRBJ2-2; D is unclear. The CDR3 runs to 13 residues. Between the trimmed V and J ends, which lost 6 bases and 0 bases, there was a span of 5 bases. Germline V gene sequence: CDR1 MDHEN, CDR2 SYDVKM. The CDR3 nucleotides read TGTGCCAGCAGGGCCTCGAACACCGGGGAGCTGTTTTTT. Translated, it gives CASRASNTGELFF. The full variable domain, rest sourced from reference TRBV28 and TRBJ2-2, is DVKVTQSSRYLVKRTGEKVFLECVQDMDHENMFWYRQDPGLGLRLIYFSYDVKMKEKGDIPEGYSVSREKKERFSLILESASTNQTSMYLCASRASNTGELFFGEGSRLTVL.

The chain recombines TRBV27 with TRBJ2-3; 11 nucleotides agree with TRBD2. After removal of 2 bases from V and 5 bases from J, the junction contained 3 bases not matched to a gene. CDR3 length equals 15 residues. The germline V gene has CDR1 MNHEY and CDR2 SMNVEV (reference sequence). This CDR3 is CASSLTSGSLDTQYF. CDR3 in DNA: TGTGCCAGCAGTTTAACTAGCGGGAGTTTAGATACGCAGTATTTT.

This clonotype was recorded many times. The V and J genes are TRBV7-2 and TRBJ2-5; D possibly corresponds to TRBD1 (6 bases). The CDR3 extends over 15 amino acids. CDR1 SGHTA and CDR2 FQGNSA come from the germline V gene. Trimming stripped 6 bases from V and 5 bases from J, with 19 bases between. The CDR3 nucleotides are TGTGCCAGCAGAGCAGGGGCCATGGGTATGGAGACCCAGTACTTC. It translates to CASRAGAMGMETQYF.

The chain couples TRBV4-2 to TRBJ1-6, with 7 bases fitting TRBD1. Looked up from germline, CDR1 is LGHNA and CDR2 is YNFKEQ. This CDR3 region has 15 residues. V shed 1 base and J 6 bases; nucleotides not matched to a gene: 3. CDR3 in amino acids: CASSQGQGSNSPLHF. The CDR3 nucleotides are TGTGCCAGCAGCCAAGGACAGGGAAGTAATTCACCCCTCCACTTT.

The J gene is TRBJ1-2, the V gene TRBV20-1, with D maybe TRBD1 (5 bases). The CDR3 is 13 amino acids. Germline CDR1 is DFQATT and CDR2 is SNEGSKA (reference sequence). Trimming removed 3 bases at V and 8 bases at J, with 16 bases between. CDR3 loop: CSARAPTTEGYTF. CDR3 in DNA: TGCAGTGCTAGGGCACCCACGACAGAAGGCTACACCTTC.

In its sample, this clonotype was seen many times. The chain employs TRBV28 and TRBJ1-1; D is unclear. V lost 6 bases and J lost 0, with 11 bases in between. The CDR3 contains 14 residues. Germline V gene lookup returns CDR1 MDHEN and CDR2 SYDVKM. CDR3: CASRTEALNTEAFF. The CDR3 nucleotides read TGTGCCAGCAGAACGGAAGCTTTGAACACTGAAGCTTTCTTT.

The chain combines TRBV28 with TRBJ1-5, with TRBD1 as a possible D gene (6 bases). This CDR3 has 16 amino acids. The ends were cut back, 4 bases at V and 7 bases at J, with 20 bases in the middle. Germline CDR1 and CDR2: MDHEN and SYDVKM. CDR3 bases: TGTGCCAGCAGTTCCGTCCAGGGGCTTAACGGGCAGCCCCAGCATTTT. The encoded protein is CASSSVQGLNGQPQHF.

The chain links TRBV2 to TRBJ1-1; no clear D. Germline lookup yields CDR1 SNHLY and CDR2 FYNNEI. CDR3 length equals 14 residues. V was trimmed by 6 bases and J by 1 base, leaving 12 bases between them. CDR3 amino acids: CASRKSTGNTEAFF. CDR3 nucleotides: TGTGCCAGCAGGAAGTCGACGGGGAACACTGAAGCTTTCTTT.

This chain uses TRBV28 with TRBJ2-5; no clear D. Trimming removed 2 bases at V and 3 bases at J, with 13 bases between. CDR3 length equals 15 residues. CDR1 and CDR2 (germline): MDHEN, SYDVKM. CDR3 loop: CASSLTSGYEETQYF. CDR3 coding DNA: TGTGCCAGCAGTTTAACCTCGGGCTATGAAGAGACCCAGTACTTC.

This clonotype came up a few times. The rearrangement links TRBV28 to TRBJ1-4, with TRBD1 matching 10 bases. This CDR3 comprises 17 residues. Germline loops: CDR1 MDHEN, CDR2 SYDVKM. The J segment lost 5 bases and the V segment lost 2 bases, leaving 8 bases of the junction unmatched. The DNA for the CDR3 is TGTGCCAGCAGTTTACCAGGACAGGGGGGGAGGAATGAAAAACTGTTTTTT. This gives the protein CASSLPGQGGRNEKLFF. The entire variable domain, with the rest obtained from reference TRBV28 and TRBJ1-4, is as follows: DVKVTQSSRYLVKRTGEKVFLECVQDMDHENMFWYRQDPGLGLRLIYFSYDVKMKEKGDIPEGYSVSREKKERFSLILESASTNQTSMYLCASSLPGQGGRNEKLFFGSGTQLSVL.

This clonotype was counted at least ten times. The CDR3 DNA is TGTGCCAGCAGCCTAGAGCCCAGCTCCTACAATGAGCAGTTCTTC. Translation gives CASSLEPSSYNEQFF. This chain links TRBV7-2 with TRBJ2-1; D is undetermined. There are 15 residues in the CDR3. Per the germline V gene, CDR1 is SGHTA and CDR2 is FQGNSA. The ends were cut back, 5 bases at V and 0 bases at J, with 11 bases in the middle.

The chain employs TRBV19 and TRBJ2-2; D ambiguous. V was clipped by 3 bases and J by 7 bases, with 9 bases between them. CDR3 length: 13 amino acids. Germline V CDR1 and CDR2: LNHDA, SQIVND (reference sequence). CDR3 sequence: CASSIELRGELFF. Here the CDR3 DNA reads TGTGCCAGTAGTATTGAACTGCGCGGGGAGCTGTTTTTT.

In nucleotides, the CDR3 is TGTGCCAGCAGTTTCCGGGGGCGGACTTTCTTT. It is translated as CASSFRGRTFF. The genes are TRBV12-3 or TRBV12-4 and TRBJ1-1; D might be TRBD1 (6 bases). The CDR3 runs 11 residues. The V end lost 3 bases, the J end lost 12 bases, and 11 bases lay between the germline ends.

In this sample, this clonotype turned up a few times. A read error may account for a junction end that differs from germline. The CDR3 DNA sequence: TGTGCTAGCAGCCCGGGAGGGAAGACCCAGTACTTC. It translates to CASSPGGKTQYF. The chain is built from TRBV7-7 and TRBJ2-5; 8 bases match TRBD2. The CDR3 has 12 amino acids. Germline CDR1 and CDR2: SSHAT and FNYEAQ (reference sequence).

This clonotype was detected only once. The chain joins TRBV5-1 to TRBJ2-3, with D maybe TRBD2 (5 bases). Germline V CDR1 and CDR2: SGHRS, YFSETQ. V was clipped by 4 bases and J by 8 bases, with 11 bases between them. This CDR3 region has 12 residues. CDR3 nucleotide sequence: TGCGCCAGCAGCCGGGGAGCCTCTACGCAGTATTTT. Translation gives CASSRGASTQYF.

V gene TRBV12-3 or TRBV12-4 combines with J gene TRBJ1-5, with 9 positions matching TRBD1. The V segment lost 5 bases and the J segment 2 bases; nucleotides outside the gene matches: 7. The CDR3 consists of 16 residues. The chain's CDR3 is CASSPGQGLRNQPQHF. The DNA of the CDR3 is TGTGCCAGCAGTCCCGGACAGGGGCTTCGCAATCAGCCCCAGCATTTT.